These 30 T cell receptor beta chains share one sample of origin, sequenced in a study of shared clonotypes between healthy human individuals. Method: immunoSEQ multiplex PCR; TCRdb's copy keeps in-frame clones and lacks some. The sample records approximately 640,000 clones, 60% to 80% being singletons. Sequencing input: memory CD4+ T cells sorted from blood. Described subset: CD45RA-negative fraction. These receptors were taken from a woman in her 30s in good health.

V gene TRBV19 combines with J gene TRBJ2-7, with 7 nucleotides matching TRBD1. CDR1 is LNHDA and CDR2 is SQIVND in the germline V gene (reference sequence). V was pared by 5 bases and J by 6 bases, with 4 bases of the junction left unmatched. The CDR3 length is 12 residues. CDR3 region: CASSGGQREQYF. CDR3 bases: TGTGCCAGTAGTGGGGGACAGCGCGAGCAGTACTTC.

The CDR3: CASSQGLGENTEAFF. In DNA form, the CDR3 reads TGTGCCAGCTCACAGGGACTGGGTGAGAACACTGAAGCTTTCTTT. The gene calls are TRBV18 and TRBJ1-1, with D possibly matching TRBD1 (5 bases). The CDR3 contains 15 residues. Germline CDR1 is KGHSH and CDR2 is LQKENI. V dropped 4 bases and J dropped 1 base, with 13 bases sitting between them. Using reference TRBV18 and TRBJ1-1 for the parts outside the CDR3, the full variable domain is NAGVMQNPRHLVRRRGQEARLRCSPMKGHSHVYWYRQLPEEGLKFMVYLQKENIIDESGMPKERFSAEFPKEGPSILRIQQVVRGDSAAYFCASSQGLGENTEAFFGQGTRLTVV.

Here the CDR3 reads CASSLERGQSSNYGYTF. The CDR3 DNA is TGTGCCAGCAGCTTAGAAAGGGGGCAGAGTTCTAACTATGGCTACACCTTC. This sequence joins TRBV7-2 and TRBJ1-2, with 7 bases aligning to TRBD1. The CDR3 runs to 17 residues. V shed 1 base and J 0 bases; nucleotides not matched to a gene: 8. The germline V gene has CDR1 SGHTA and CDR2 FQGNSA.

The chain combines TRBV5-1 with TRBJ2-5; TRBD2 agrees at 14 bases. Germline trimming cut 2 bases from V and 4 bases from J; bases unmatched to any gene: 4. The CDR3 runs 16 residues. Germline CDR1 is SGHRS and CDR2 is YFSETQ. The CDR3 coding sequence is TGCGCCAGCAGCTTACAGGGGACTAGCGGGAGAGAGACCCAGTACTTC. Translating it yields CASSLQGTSGRETQYF.

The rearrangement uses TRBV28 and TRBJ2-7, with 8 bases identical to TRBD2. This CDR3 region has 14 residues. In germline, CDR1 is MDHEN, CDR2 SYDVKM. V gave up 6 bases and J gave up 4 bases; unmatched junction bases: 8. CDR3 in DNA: TGTGCCAGCAGGCGAGCGGGAGTAGGTTACGAGCAGTACTTC. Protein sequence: CASRRAGVGYEQYF.

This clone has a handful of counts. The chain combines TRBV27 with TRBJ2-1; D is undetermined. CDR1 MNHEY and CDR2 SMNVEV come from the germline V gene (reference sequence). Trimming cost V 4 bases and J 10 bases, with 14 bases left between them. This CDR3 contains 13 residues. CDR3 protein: CASSWLPGREQFF. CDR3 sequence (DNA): TGTGCCAGCAGTTGGCTTCCGGGCAGGGAGCAGTTCTTC.

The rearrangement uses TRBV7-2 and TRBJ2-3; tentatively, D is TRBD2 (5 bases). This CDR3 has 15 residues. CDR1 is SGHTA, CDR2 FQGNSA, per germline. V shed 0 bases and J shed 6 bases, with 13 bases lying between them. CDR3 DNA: TGTGCCAGCAGCTTAGCCCCGGGAAGTCTGGATACGCAGTATTTT. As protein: CASSLAPGSLDTQYF.

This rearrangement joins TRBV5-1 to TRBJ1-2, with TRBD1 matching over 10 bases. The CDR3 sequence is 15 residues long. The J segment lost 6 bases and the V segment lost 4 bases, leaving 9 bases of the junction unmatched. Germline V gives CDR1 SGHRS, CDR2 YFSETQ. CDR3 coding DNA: TGCGCCAGCAGCCGGGAACCGGGACAGGGGAATGGCTACACCTTC. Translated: CASSREPGQGNGYTF.

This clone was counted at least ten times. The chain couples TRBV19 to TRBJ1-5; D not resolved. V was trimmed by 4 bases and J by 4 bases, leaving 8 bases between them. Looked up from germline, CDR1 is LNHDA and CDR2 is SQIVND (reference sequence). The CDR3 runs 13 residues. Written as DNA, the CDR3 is TGTGCCAGTAGTAAGTCTGCAAATCAGCCCCAGCATTTT. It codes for CASSKSANQPQHF.

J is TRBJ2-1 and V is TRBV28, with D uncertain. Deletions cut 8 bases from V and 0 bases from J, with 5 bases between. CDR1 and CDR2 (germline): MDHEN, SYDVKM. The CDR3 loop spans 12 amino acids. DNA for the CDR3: TGTGCCAGCGGCGGCTCCTACAATGAGCAGTTCTTC. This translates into CASGGSYNEQFF.

The CDR3 DNA is TGTGCCTGGAGTGTATGGGATGGGATCGGTGAGCAGTTCTTC. This gives the protein CAWSVWDGIGEQFF. This chain joins TRBV30 and TRBJ2-1; D not resolved. CDR1 is GTSNPN and CDR2 is SVGIG in the germline V gene (reference sequence). The V gene lost 0 bases and the J gene lost 9 bases, with 15 bases spanning the gap. This CDR3 has 14 amino acids.

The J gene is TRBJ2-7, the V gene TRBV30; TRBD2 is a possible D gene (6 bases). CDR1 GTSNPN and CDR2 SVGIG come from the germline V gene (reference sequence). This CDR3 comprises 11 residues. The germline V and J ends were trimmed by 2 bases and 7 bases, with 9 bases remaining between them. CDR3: CAWSIRGEQYF. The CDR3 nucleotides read TGTGCCTGGAGTATCCGGGGGGAGCAGTACTTC.

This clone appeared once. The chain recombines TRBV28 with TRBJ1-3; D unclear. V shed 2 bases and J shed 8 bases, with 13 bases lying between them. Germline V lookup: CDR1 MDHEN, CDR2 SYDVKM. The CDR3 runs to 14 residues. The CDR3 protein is CASSLHRPVDTIYF. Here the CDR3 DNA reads TGTGCCAGCAGTTTACATAGACCTGTGGACACCATATATTTT. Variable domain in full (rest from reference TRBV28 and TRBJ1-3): DVKVTQSSRYLVKRTGEKVFLECVQDMDHENMFWYRQDPGLGLRLIYFSYDVKMKEKGDIPEGYSVSREKKERFSLILESASTNQTSMYLCASSLHRPVDTIYFGEGSWLTVV.

The CDR3 coding sequence is TGCGCCAGCAGCCCACAACTAGCGGGAGAGGTCGAGCAGTACTTC. Amino acids: CASSPQLAGEVEQYF. The rearrangement links TRBV4-1 to TRBJ2-5, with 11 bases that match TRBD2. The end of the DNA is better explained by TRBJ2-7, so the J call may be wrong. The germline V gene has CDR1 MGHRA and CDR2 YSYEKL. The CDR3 is 15 residues long.

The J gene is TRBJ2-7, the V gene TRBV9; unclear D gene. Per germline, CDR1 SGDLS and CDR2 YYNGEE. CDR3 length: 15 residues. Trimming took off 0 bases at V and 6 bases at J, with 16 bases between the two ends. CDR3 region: CASSVGVVGISEQYF. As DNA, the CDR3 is TGTGCCAGCAGCGTAGGGGTCGTTGGGATCAGCGAGCAGTACTTC.

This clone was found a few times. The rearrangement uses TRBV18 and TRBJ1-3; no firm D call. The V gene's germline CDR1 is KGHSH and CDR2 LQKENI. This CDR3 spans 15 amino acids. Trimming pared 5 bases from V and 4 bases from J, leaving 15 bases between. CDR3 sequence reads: CASSRGYTYGNTIYF. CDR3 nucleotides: TGTGCCAGCTCAAGAGGGTATACTTACGGAAACACCATATATTTT.

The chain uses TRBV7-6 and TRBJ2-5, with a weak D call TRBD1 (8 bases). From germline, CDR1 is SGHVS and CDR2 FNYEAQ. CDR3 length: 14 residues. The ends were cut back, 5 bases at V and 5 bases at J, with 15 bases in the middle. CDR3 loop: CASSPGQGGETQYF. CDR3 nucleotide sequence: TGTGCCAGCAGCCCAGGACAGGGAGGGGAGACCCAGTACTTC.

CDR3 sequence: CASSPTGALGEQYF. In DNA, the CDR3 is TGTGCCAGCTCGCCTACAGGTGCCCTGGGAGAGCAGTACTTC. This sequence joins TRBV18 and TRBJ2-7; a weak D match, TRBD1 (5 bases). Germline CDR1 and CDR2: KGHSH and LQKENI. The CDR3 sequence is 14 residues long. V was cut by 6 bases and J by 7 bases, with 19 bases left in between. Full variable domain (rest looked up from reference TRBV18 and TRBJ2-7): NAGVMQNPRHLVRRRGQEARLRCSPMKGHSHVYWYRQLPEEGLKFMVYLQKENIIDESGMPKERFSAEFPKEGPSILRIQQVVRGDSAAYFCASSPTGALGEQYFGPGTRLTVT.

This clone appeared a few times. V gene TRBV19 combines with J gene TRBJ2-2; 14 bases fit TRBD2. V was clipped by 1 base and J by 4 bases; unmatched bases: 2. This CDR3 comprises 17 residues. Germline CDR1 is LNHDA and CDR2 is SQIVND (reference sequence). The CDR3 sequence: CASSIGGLAGGTGELFF. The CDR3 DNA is TGTGCCAGTAGTATAGGCGGACTAGCGGGAGGCACCGGGGAGCTGTTTTTT. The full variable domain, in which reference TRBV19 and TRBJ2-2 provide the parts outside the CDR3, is DGGITQSPKYLFRKEGQNVTLSCEQNLNHDAMYWYRQDPGQGLRLIYYSQIVNDFQKGDIAEGYSVSREKKESFPLTVTSAQKNPTAFYLCASSIGGLAGGTGELFFGEGSRLTVL.

The DNA of the CDR3 is TGTGCCAGCAGTACACCGGGACTAGCGGGAGGGCCTGATGAGCAGTTCTTC. Translation: CASSTPGLAGGPDEQFF. The rearrangement uses TRBV28 and TRBJ2-1; 16 nucleotides agree with TRBD2. The germline gives CDR1 MDHEN, CDR2 SYDVKM. The V gene end was trimmed by 5 bases and the J gene end by 8 bases; junction bases not matched to a gene: 9. The CDR3 is 17 amino acids. The full variable domain, in which reference TRBV28 and TRBJ2-1 provide the parts outside the CDR3, is DVKVTQSSRYLVKRTGEKVFLECVQDMDHENMFWYRQDPGLGLRLIYFSYDVKMKEKGDIPEGYSVSREKKERFSLILESASTNQTSMYLCASSTPGLAGGPDEQFFGPGTRLTVL.

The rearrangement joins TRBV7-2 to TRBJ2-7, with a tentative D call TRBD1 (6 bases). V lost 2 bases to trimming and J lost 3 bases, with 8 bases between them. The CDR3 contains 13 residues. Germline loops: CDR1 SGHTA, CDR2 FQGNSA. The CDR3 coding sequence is TGTGCCAGCAGCTTAATCAGGGGCTACGAGCAGTACTTC. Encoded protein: CASSLIRGYEQYF.

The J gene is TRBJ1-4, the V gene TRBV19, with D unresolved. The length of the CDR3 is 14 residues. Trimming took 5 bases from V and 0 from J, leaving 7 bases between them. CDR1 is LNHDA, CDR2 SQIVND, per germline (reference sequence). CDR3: CASSRQATNEKLFF. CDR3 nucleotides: TGTGCCAGTAGTCGGCAGGCAACTAATGAAAAACTGTTTTTT.

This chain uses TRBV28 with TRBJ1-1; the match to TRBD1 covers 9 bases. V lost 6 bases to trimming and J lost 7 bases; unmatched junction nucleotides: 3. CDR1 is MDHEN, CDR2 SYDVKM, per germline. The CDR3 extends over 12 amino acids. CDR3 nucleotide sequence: TGTGCCAGCAGGGGACAGGGAATTGAAGCTTTCTTT. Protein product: CASRGQGIEAFF. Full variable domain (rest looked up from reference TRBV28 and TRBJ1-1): DVKVTQSSRYLVKRTGEKVFLECVQDMDHENMFWYRQDPGLGLRLIYFSYDVKMKEKGDIPEGYSVSREKKERFSLILESASTNQTSMYLCASRGQGIEAFFGQGTRLTVV.

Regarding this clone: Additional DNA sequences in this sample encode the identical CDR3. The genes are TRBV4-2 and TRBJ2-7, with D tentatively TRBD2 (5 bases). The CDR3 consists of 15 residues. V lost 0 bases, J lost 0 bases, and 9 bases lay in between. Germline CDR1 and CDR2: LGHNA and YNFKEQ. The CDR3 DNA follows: TGTGCCAGCAGCCAAGAGATTCGGGGCTCCTACGAGCAGTACTTC. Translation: CASSQEIRGSYEQYF.

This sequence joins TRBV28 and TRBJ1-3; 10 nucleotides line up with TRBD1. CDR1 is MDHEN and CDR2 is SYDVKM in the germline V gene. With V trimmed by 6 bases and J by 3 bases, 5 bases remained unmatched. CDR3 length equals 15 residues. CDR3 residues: CASSLTGGHGNTIYF. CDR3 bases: TGTGCCAGCAGCCTGACAGGGGGCCATGGAAACACCATATATTTT.

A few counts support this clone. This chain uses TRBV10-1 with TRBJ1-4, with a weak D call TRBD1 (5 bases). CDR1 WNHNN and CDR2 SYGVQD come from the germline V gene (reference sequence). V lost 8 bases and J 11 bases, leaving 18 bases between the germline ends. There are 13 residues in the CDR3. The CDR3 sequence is CASRDGGHGKLFF. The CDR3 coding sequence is TGCGCCAGCCGGGACGGCGGACATGGTAAACTGTTTTTT.

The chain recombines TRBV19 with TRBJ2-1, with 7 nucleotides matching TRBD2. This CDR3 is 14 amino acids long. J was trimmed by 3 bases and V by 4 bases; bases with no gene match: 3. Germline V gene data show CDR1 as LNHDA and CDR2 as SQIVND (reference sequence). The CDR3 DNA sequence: TGTGCCAGTAGTACCGGGACTAACTACAATGAGCAGTTCTTC. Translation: CASSTGTNYNEQFF.

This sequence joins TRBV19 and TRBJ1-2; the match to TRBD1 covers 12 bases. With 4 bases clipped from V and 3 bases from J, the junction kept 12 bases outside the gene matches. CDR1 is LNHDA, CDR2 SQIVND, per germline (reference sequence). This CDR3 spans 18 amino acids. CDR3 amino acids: CASSRDRDRGHRYYGYTF. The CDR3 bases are TGTGCCAGTAGTAGAGACCGGGACAGGGGGCATCGATACTATGGCTACACCTTC.

In DNA form, the CDR3 reads TGTGCCAGCTCACCATTCGGACAGGGCCTGAATGAAAAACTGTTTTTT. It translates to CASSPFGQGLNEKLFF. This chain uses TRBV18 with TRBJ1-4; 8 bases match TRBD1. V shed 2 bases and J 5 bases; nucleotides not matched to a gene: 7. This CDR3 is 16 amino acids long. Germline assignment: CDR1 KGHSH and CDR2 LQKENI. The whole variable domain, filled in from reference TRBV18 and TRBJ1-4, reads NAGVMQNPRHLVRRRGQEARLRCSPMKGHSHVYWYRQLPEEGLKFMVYLQKENIIDESGMPKERFSAEFPKEGPSILRIQQVVRGDSAAYFCASSPFGQGLNEKLFFGSGTQLSVL.

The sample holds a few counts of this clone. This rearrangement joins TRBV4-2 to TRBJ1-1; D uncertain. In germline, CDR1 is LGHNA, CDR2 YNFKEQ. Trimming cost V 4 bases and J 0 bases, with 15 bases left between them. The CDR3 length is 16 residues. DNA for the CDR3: TGTGCCAGCAGCCCAGACGCGTTGGAAGTGAACACTGAAGCTTTCTTT. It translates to CASSPDALEVNTEAFF.